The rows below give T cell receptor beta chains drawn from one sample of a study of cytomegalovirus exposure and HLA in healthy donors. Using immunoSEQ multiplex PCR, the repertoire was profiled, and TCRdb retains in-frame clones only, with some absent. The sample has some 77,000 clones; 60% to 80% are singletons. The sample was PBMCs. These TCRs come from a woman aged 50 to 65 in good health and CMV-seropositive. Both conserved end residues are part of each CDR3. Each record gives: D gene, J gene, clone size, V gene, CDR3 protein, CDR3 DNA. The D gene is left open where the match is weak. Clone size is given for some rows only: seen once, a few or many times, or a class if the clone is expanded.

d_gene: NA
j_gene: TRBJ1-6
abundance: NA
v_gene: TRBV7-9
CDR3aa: CASSLEGGSYNSPLHF
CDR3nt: TGTGCCAGCAGCTTAGAAGGAGGGTCCTATAATTCACCCCTCCACTTT

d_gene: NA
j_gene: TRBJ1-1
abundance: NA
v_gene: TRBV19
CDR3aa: CASTERQNTEAFF
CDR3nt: TGTGCCAGTACGGAGCGCCAGAACACTGAAGCTTTCTTT

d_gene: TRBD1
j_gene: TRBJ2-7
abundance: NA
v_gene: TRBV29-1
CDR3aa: CSVGTTGAYEQYF
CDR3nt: TGCAGCGTTGGAACTACAGGGGCCTACGAGCAGTACTTC

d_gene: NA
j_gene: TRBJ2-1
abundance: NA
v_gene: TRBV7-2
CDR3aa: CASSWPYNEQFF
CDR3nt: TGTGCCAGCAGCTGGCCCTACAATGAGCAGTTCTTC

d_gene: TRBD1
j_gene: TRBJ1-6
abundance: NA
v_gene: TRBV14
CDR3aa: CASSPGGTYNSPLHF
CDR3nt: TGTGCCAGCAGCCCAGGGGGAACCTATAATTCACCCCTCCACTTT

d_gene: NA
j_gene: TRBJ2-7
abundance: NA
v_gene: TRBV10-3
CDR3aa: CAISESKMQEQYF
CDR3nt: TGTGCCATCAGTGAGTCGAAGATGCAGGAGCAGTACTTC

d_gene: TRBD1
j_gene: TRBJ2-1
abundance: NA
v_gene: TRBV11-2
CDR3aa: CASSFRDRLNEQFF
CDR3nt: TGTGCCAGCAGCTTCCGGGACAGGCTCAATGAGCAGTTCTTC

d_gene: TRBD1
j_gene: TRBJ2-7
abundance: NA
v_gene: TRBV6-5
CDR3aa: CASSYSGQGYEQYF
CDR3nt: TGTGCCAGCAGTTACTCGGGACAGGGTTACGAGCAGTACTTC

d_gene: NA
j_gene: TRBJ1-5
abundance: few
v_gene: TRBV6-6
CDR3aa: CASRTGSGNQPQHF
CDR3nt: TGTGCCAGCAGAACAGGGTCGGGCAATCAGCCCCAGCATTTT

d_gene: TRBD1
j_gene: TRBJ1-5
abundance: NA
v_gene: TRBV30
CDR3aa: CAWSAPRWGQGPQPQHF
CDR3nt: TGTGCCTGGAGTGCTCCCAGGTGGGGACAGGGTCCTCAGCCCCAGCATTTT

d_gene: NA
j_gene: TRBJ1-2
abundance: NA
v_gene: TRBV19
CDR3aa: CASSQSKGLGYGYTF
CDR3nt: TGTGCCAGTAGTCAATCGAAGGGGTTGGGCTATGGCTACACCTTC

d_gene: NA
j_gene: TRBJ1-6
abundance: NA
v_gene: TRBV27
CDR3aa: CASSLRLAQGESPLHF
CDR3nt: TGTGCCAGCAGTTTAAGGTTGGCGCAGGGTGAATCACCCCTCCACTTT

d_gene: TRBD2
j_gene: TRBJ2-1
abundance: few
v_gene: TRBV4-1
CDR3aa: CASSPGGSQFF
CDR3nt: TGCGCCAGCAGCCCCGGGGGGTCCCAGTTCTTC

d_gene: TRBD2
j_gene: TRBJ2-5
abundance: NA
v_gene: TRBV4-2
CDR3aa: CASSQGDGTSGRGETQYF
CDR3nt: TGTGCCAGCAGCCAAGGGGACGGGACTAGCGGGAGGGGAGAGACCCAGTACTTC

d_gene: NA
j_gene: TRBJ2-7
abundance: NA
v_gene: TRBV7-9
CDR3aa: CASSLARDYEQYF
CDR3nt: TGTGCCAGCAGCTTAGCGCGAGACTACGAGCAGTACTTC

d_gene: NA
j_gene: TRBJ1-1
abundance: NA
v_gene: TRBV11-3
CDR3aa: CASSETEATEAFF
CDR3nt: TGTGCCAGCAGCGAAACCGAGGCTACTGAAGCTTTCTTT

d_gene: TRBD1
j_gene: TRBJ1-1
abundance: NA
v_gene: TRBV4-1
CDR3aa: CASSQASGGGEAFF
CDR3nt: TGCGCCAGCAGCCAAGCCTCAGGGGGAGGAGAAGCTTTCTTT